The clone carrying this T cell receptor beta chain was counted only a few times. Study processing details: It was from reference gene primer amplification that nucleated cell counts were estimated. The assay was immunoSEQ multiplex PCR, and TCRdb's table has in-frame clones only and misses some. V, J and clone size are those of that table, while D and trimming were read from the DNA. Of more than 55,000 clones listed, approximately 73% are singletons. The sample is drawn from a study of blood T cell repertoires in COVID-19. Looking at the study overall: T cells, B-cell-depleted T cells, or PBMCs provided the cDNA or gDNA that served as material.

V shed 2 bases and J shed 6 bases, with 11 bases lying between them. The V gene's germline CDR1 is SGHTA and CDR2 FQGTGA. The CDR3 consists of 13 residues. The specimen sequenced was peripheral blood. The receptor was isolated from a woman aged 50 to 60 with active or convalescent COVID-19. This chain links TRBV7-3 with TRBJ2-7; D uncertain. CDR3 sequence reads: CASSLGQAGEQYF. The CDR3, as DNA: TGTGCCAGCAGCTTAGGCCAGGCAGGCGAGCAGTACTTC.